Each of the 27 T cell receptor beta chains below was sequenced from the same sample in a study of shared clonotypes between healthy human individuals. Method: immunoSEQ multiplex PCR; TCRdb's copy keeps in-frame clones and lacks some. The data hold about 480,000 clones, with 79% observed a single time. Input material: PBMCs. These receptors all stem from a woman in her thirties or forties in good health. Some clones in this sample may be carry-over from other donors' samples.

This clone was recorded a few times. The rearrangement uses TRBV19 and TRBJ1-2; D is ambiguous. The V gene's germline CDR1 is LNHDA and CDR2 SQIVND (reference sequence). This CDR3 is 14 amino acids long. Trimming stripped 2 bases from V and 4 bases from J, with 11 bases between. The CDR3: CASSILGGTYGYTF. The CDR3 coding sequence is TGTGCCAGTAGTATACTTGGAGGAACCTATGGCTACACCTTC. Full variable domain (rest looked up from reference TRBV19 and TRBJ1-2): DGGITQSPKYLFRKEGQNVTLSCEQNLNHDAMYWYRQDPGQGLRLIYYSQIVNDFQKGDIAEGYSVSREKKESFPLTVTSAQKNPTAFYLCASSILGGTYGYTFGSGTRLTVV.

The chain joins TRBV6-1 to TRBJ2-3, with TRBD2 identical over 9 bases. CDR3 length: 11 amino acids. CDR1 is MNHNS and CDR2 is SASEGT in the germline V gene. J gave up 14 bases and V 6 bases, and 6 bases lay outside the gene matches. The CDR3 DNA reads as TGTGCCAGCAGATGGACTAGCGAGCTGTATTTT. As protein: CASRWTSELYF.

The chain couples TRBV2 to TRBJ1-2; 10 nucleotides match TRBD1. With V trimmed by 4 bases and J by 5 bases, 4 bases remained unmatched. This CDR3 is built from 14 residues. CDR1 is SNHLY and CDR2 is FYNNEI in the germline V gene. The DNA of the CDR3 is TGTGCCAGCAGTGGGACAGGGGGAAGGTATGGCTACACCTTC. It specifies CASSGTGGRYGYTF. The entire variable domain, with the rest obtained from reference TRBV2 and TRBJ1-2, is as follows: EPEVTQTPSHQVTQMGQEVILRCVPISNHLYFYWYRQILGQKVEFLVSFYNNEISEKSEIFDDQFSVERPDGSNFTLKIRSTKLEDSAMYFCASSGTGGRYGYTFGSGTRLTVV.

The sample holds a few counts of this clone. The chain carries TRBV27 and TRBJ2-7, with 7 positions matching TRBD2. Germline V gene data show CDR1 as MNHEY and CDR2 as SMNVEV (reference sequence). The CDR3 covers 15 residues. V shed 1 base and J 9 bases; nucleotides not matched to a gene: 12. The CDR3: CASSLFEGGVSTQYF. DNA of the CDR3: TGTGCCAGCAGTTTATTCGAGGGAGGGGTTTCTACGCAGTACTTC.

The chain combines TRBV6-4 with TRBJ2-4; a possible D gene is TRBD2 (7 bases). The CDR3 contains 14 residues. Germline V gene lookup returns CDR1 MRHNA and CDR2 SNTAGT. The germline V and J ends were trimmed by 3 bases and 8 bases, with 14 bases remaining between them. The CDR3: CASSEGGGVDIQYF. The CDR3 coding sequence is TGTGCCAGCAGTGAAGGGGGGGGAGTAGACATTCAGTACTTC.

With regard to this clone: The junction differs from germline at one of its ends, possibly a read error. This chain connects TRBV7-6 to TRBJ1-5; 7 nucleotides align to TRBD1. This CDR3 spans 16 amino acids. CDR1 SGHVS and CDR2 FNYEAQ come from the germline V gene. CDR3 sequence (DNA): TGTGCCAGCACCTTAAGAGGGGGCCTGGGCAATCAGCCCCAGCATTTT. Protein product: CASTLRGGLGNQPQHF.

V and J are TRBV6-6 and TRBJ1-4, with D possibly being TRBD1 (5 bases). CDR1 is MNHNY and CDR2 is SVGAGI in the germline V gene (reference sequence). V lost 6 bases, J lost 2 bases, and 16 bases lay in between. There are 16 residues in the CDR3. CDR3 sequence (DNA): TGTGCCAGCAGCTGGGGGAGGGGTATCACTAATGAAAAACTGTTTTTT. Translation gives CASSWGRGITNEKLFF.

This clone was seen a handful of times. This chain links TRBV30 with TRBJ1-1, with TRBD1 matching 9 bases. The length of the CDR3 is 13 residues. Trimming at V came to 7 bases and at J to 1 base, leaving 4 bases not matched to a gene. The germline V gene encodes CDR1 GTSNPN and CDR2 SVGIG (reference sequence). The CDR3 spells CASRTGANTEAFF. CDR3 coding DNA: TGTGCCTCTAGGACAGGGGCGAACACTGAAGCTTTCTTT. Full variable domain (remainder filled in from reference TRBV30 and TRBJ1-1): SQTIHQWPATLVQPVGSPLSLECTVEGTSNPNLYWYRQAAGRGLQLLFYSVGIGQISSEVPQNLSASRPQDRQFILSSKKLLLSDSGFYLCASRTGANTEAFFGQGTRLTVV.

This clone was seen once. The chain uses TRBV30 and TRBJ2-7; D is undetermined. The germline CDR1 and CDR2 sequences are GTSNPN and SVGIG (reference sequence). The CDR3 consists of 13 residues. Trimming cost V 0 bases and J 9 bases, with 15 bases left between them. The CDR3 bases are TGTGCCTGGAGTGTGCAGGCCTACGAGCGGCAGTACTTC. Translated, it gives CAWSVQAYERQYF.

The chain has TRBV7-9 and TRBJ1-2; TRBD1 aligns across 8 bases. V trimming: 6 bases; J trimming: 6 bases; junction bases outside the gene matches: 12. The CDR3 sequence is 15 residues long. Germline loops: CDR1 SEHNR, CDR2 FQNEAQ (reference sequence). For the CDR3, the DNA is TGTGCCAGCAGTCACACCGCGACAGGGGTTGATGGCTACACCTTC. Translation gives CASSHTATGVDGYTF.

The chain joins TRBV28 to TRBJ2-3; D perhaps matches TRBD2 (5 bases). Deletions cut 2 bases from V and 0 bases from J, with 12 bases between. There are 16 residues in the CDR3. Germline loops: CDR1 MDHEN, CDR2 SYDVKM. The CDR3 nucleotides read TGTGCCAGCAGTTTAATGGGAGCGGCTAGCACAGATACGCAGTATTTT. Protein sequence: CASSLMGAASTDTQYF.

V is TRBV7-9 and J is TRBJ2-4; the match to TRBD2 covers 12 bases. V shed 5 bases, J shed 6 bases, and the junction held 8 bases outside the gene matches. The germline gives CDR1 SEHNR, CDR2 FQNEAQ (reference sequence). The CDR3 consists of 16 residues. CDR3 region: CASSPNLAGGGNIQYF. In DNA form, the CDR3 reads TGTGCCAGCAGCCCAAACCTAGCGGGAGGGGGAAACATTCAGTACTTC.

The chain combines TRBV15 with TRBJ2-5, with 9 bases identical to TRBD1. With the DNA end fitting TRBJ2-7 better, the J assignment may be wrong. The germline gives CDR1 LNHNV, CDR2 YYDKDF (reference sequence). This CDR3 region has 15 residues. Here the CDR3 reads CATSRGRDRALEQYF. CDR3 bases: TGTGCCACCAGCAGGGGACGGGACAGGGCCCTCGAGCAGTACTTC.

The chain combines TRBV27 with TRBJ2-1; 8 bases map to TRBD2. Germline-derived CDR1 and CDR2 are MNHEY and SMNVEV (reference sequence). The length of the CDR3 is 16 residues. V shed 1 base, J shed 8 bases, and the junction held 10 bases outside the gene matches. The CDR3 sequence: CASSLFATSAADEQFF. The CDR3 nucleotides read TGTGCCAGCAGTTTATTCGCGACTAGCGCTGCGGATGAGCAGTTCTTC.

The V call is TRBV18, the J call TRBJ2-7, with D unresolved. The CDR3 is 12 residues long. Trimming took off 3 bases at V and 4 bases at J, with 7 bases between the two ends. Germline V lookup: CDR1 KGHSH, CDR2 LQKENI. The CDR3 region is CASSPQPYEQYF. The CDR3 nucleotides read TGTGCCAGCTCACCGCAGCCGTACGAGCAGTACTTC.

The chain couples TRBV9 to TRBJ1-2; a possible D gene is TRBD1 (5 bases). This CDR3 spans 14 amino acids. Trimming took 0 bases from V and 4 from J, leaving 10 bases between them. Germline lookup yields CDR1 SGDLS and CDR2 YYNGEE. Here the CDR3 reads CASSVGGDGYGYTF. The CDR3 nucleotides are TGTGCCAGCAGCGTAGGTGGGGACGGCTATGGCTACACCTTC.

This chain connects TRBV2 to TRBJ1-6; weak D call: TRBD1 (6 bases). The CDR3 has 15 residues. CDR1 and CDR2 from the germline V gene are SNHLY and FYNNEI. The V end was cut by 7 bases, the J end by 5 bases, with 15 bases between. CDR3 in DNA: TGTGCCAGCAAGGGGTGGGCAGGGGATAATTCACCCCTCCACTTT. It yields the protein CASKGWAGDNSPLHF.

The rearrangement uses TRBV5-4 and TRBJ2-1; the D gene is possibly TRBD2 (6 bases). The CDR3 extends over 15 amino acids. Germline V gene lookup returns CDR1 SGHNT and CDR2 YYREEE (reference sequence). V shed 0 bases and J shed 2 bases, with 9 bases lying between them. In DNA, the CDR3 is TGTGCCAGCAGCTTGGCCGGGGGTACCTACAATGAGCAGTTCTTC. This sequence encodes CASSLAGGTYNEQFF.

This clone is large within its sample. The J gene is TRBJ2-1, the V gene TRBV4-2; TRBD2 agrees at 12 bases. V lost 4 bases, J lost 3 bases, and 4 bases stayed unmatched. The germline gives CDR1 LGHNA, CDR2 YNFKEQ. This CDR3 is 16 amino acids long. CDR3 in amino acids: CASSLSTSGSYNEQFF. The DNA for the CDR3 is TGTGCCAGCAGCCTCTCGACTAGCGGGAGCTACAATGAGCAGTTCTTC.

The V and J genes are TRBV6-4 and TRBJ2-1; 9 bases are a match to TRBD2. This CDR3 is built from 15 residues. Trimming took 6 bases from V and 0 from J; bases not matched to a gene: 3. The germline gives CDR1 MRHNA, CDR2 SNTAGT. This chain's CDR3 is CASRVAGASYNEQFF. CDR3 DNA: TGTGCCAGCAGAGTAGCGGGAGCCTCCTACAATGAGCAGTTCTTC.

CDR3 in DNA: TGCAGCGTCCGGGACAGGGCGGCTGAAAAACTGTTTTTT. Protein sequence: CSVRDRAAEKLFF. J is TRBJ1-4 and V is TRBV29-1; TRBD1 aligns across 9 bases. The CDR3 covers 13 residues. J was trimmed by 7 bases and V by 6 bases; bases with no gene match: 6. Germline CDR1 and CDR2: SQVTM and ANQGSEA.

The chain is built from TRBV7-9 and TRBJ1-1; 9 bases line up with TRBD1. The germline V gene encodes CDR1 SEHNR and CDR2 FQNEAQ (reference sequence). Unmatched junction bases numbered 11, after V lost 5 bases and J lost 4 bases. This CDR3 comprises 16 residues. The CDR3 DNA reads TGTGCCAGCAGCCTTGGGACAGGGACGAGGAGCACTGAAGCTTTCTTT. Translating gives CASSLGTGTRSTEAFF. Combining the CDR3 with reference TRBV7-9 and TRBJ1-1 gives the whole variable domain DTGVSQNPRHKITKRGQNVTFRCDPISEHNRLYWYRQTLGQGPEFLTYFQNEAQLEKSRLLSDRFSAERPKGSFSTLEIQRTEQGDSAMYLCASSLGTGTRSTEAFFGQGTRLTVV.

The chain links TRBV30 to TRBJ2-3; tentative D call: TRBD2 (5 bases). Trimming shortened V by 5 bases and J by 2 bases, and 17 bases separated the two germline ends. Germline V lookup: CDR1 GTSNPN, CDR2 SVGIG (reference sequence). The CDR3 runs 15 residues. CDR3 nucleotides: TGTGCCTGGGGTGCACTAGAACCCGACACAGATACGCAGTATTTT. This encodes CAWGALEPDTDTQYF.

The chain employs TRBV19 and TRBJ1-5, with 7 bases identical to TRBD1. V trimming: 1 base; J trimming: 6 bases; junction bases outside the gene matches: 3. Germline CDR1 LNHDA, CDR2 SQIVND (reference sequence). The length of the CDR3 is 14 residues. CDR3 sequence (DNA): TGTGCCAGTAGTATAGGGGCAGGGGGTCAGCCCCAGCATTTT. It translates to CASSIGAGGQPQHF.

This chain joins TRBV4-2 and TRBJ2-7; 10 bases align to TRBD2. The CDR3 is made up of 18 amino acids. V dropped 1 base and J dropped 6; count of bases not matched to a gene: 15. Germline CDR1 is LGHNA and CDR2 is YNFKEQ. The CDR3 DNA reads as TGTGCCAGCAGCCAAGTCCTAGCGGGGGATCCCGTACGGAGCGAGCAGTACTTC. It specifies CASSQVLAGDPVRSEQYF.

The V and J genes are TRBV27 and TRBJ1-5; the D is unclear. The germline V and J ends were trimmed by 0 bases and 9 bases, with 9 bases remaining between them. CDR3 length: 13 amino acids. The germline V gene encodes CDR1 MNHEY and CDR2 SMNVEV (reference sequence). CDR3 DNA sequence: TGTGCCAGCAGTTTATCGGTGTTTCGGCCCCAGCATTTT. This gives the protein CASSLSVFRPQHF.

This chain uses TRBV5-1 with TRBJ2-3, with 7 positions matching TRBD2. This CDR3 region has 15 residues. V gave up 0 bases and J gave up 6 bases; unmatched junction bases: 7. From germline, CDR1 is SGHRS and CDR2 YFSETQ. This chain's CDR3 is CASSLGSGEGDTQYF. CDR3 nucleotides: TGCGCCAGCAGCTTGGGGTCCGGGGAGGGGGATACGCAGTATTTT. Looking up the rest from reference TRBV5-1 and TRBJ2-3 gives the full variable domain: KAGVTQTPRYLIKTRGQQVTLSCSPISGHRSVSWYQQTPGQGLQFLFEYFSETQRNKGNFPGRFSGRQFSNSRSEMNVSTLELGDSALYLCASSLGSGEGDTQYFGPGTRLTVL.